Listed below are T cell receptor beta chains from one sample, sequenced in a study of cytomegalovirus exposure and HLA in healthy donors. The repertoire was sequenced with immunoSEQ multiplex PCR; TCRdb's copy has only in-frame clones and lacks some. The sample carries more than 65,000 clones, 76% recorded once. Material: PBMCs. The receptors stem from a man aged 35 to 55 in good health and CMV-seronegative. Each CDR3 is given with its conserved first and last residue.

v_gene: TRBV6-1; len: 15; CDR3aa: CASSERPGGADTQYF
v_gene: TRBV5-1; len: 20; CDR3aa: CASSLALTGGLSSYNSPLHF
v_gene: TRBV25-1; len: 13; CDR3aa: CASTGRGQGGYTF
v_gene: TRBV7-6; len: 15; CDR3aa: CASSLEQGVWDEQFF
v_gene: TRBV11-3; len: 15; CDR3aa: CASSVSGGRRDTQYF
v_gene: TRBV4-1; len: 15; CDR3aa: CASSQAQGAPYEQYF
v_gene: TRBV28; len: 15; CDR3aa: CASSFRGATRYGYTF
v_gene: TRBV15; len: 16; CDR3aa: CATSRDPGRRNYGYTF
v_gene: TRBV6-1; len: 14; CDR3aa: CASSRTGGNSPLHF
v_gene: TRBV4-2; len: 14; CDR3aa: CASSQLGTGETQYF
v_gene: TRBV27; len: 13; CDR3aa: CASRPLGDEKLFF
v_gene: TRBV9; len: 15; CDR3aa: CASSVGLANTGELFF
v_gene: TRBV7-3; len: 16; CDR3aa: CASSLSPGGSGNEQFF
v_gene: TRBV4-1; len: 16; CDR3aa: CASSRSGGTGNYEQYF
v_gene: TRBV7-9; len: 12; CDR3aa: CASSGDPTEAFF
v_gene: TRBV28; len: 15; CDR3aa: CASIYLPGGATEAFF
v_gene: TRBV19; len: 14; CDR3aa: CASIKTGGDQPQHF
v_gene: TRBV5-8; len: 17; CDR3aa: CASSLVWDRAFRYGYTF
v_gene: TRBV18; len: 15; CDR3aa: CASSGDRANTGELFF
v_gene: TRBV6-1; len: 16; CDR3aa: CASSVTGGMTSEKLFF
v_gene: TRBV15; len: 12; CDR3aa: CATSFGGEKLFF
v_gene: TRBV7-8; len: 15; CDR3aa: CASSLIWTNDNEQFF
v_gene: TRBV29-1; len: 14; CDR3aa: CSGTARTSTDTQYF
v_gene: TRBV7-9; len: 14; CDR3aa: CASSLAGSGQPQHF
v_gene: TRBV19; len: 15; CDR3aa: CASSFPGQGWETQYF
v_gene: TRBV4-3; len: 16; CDR3aa: CASSQEGLATSYEQYF
v_gene: TRBV5-8; len: 15; CDR3aa: CASSPGWTDYTEAFF
v_gene: TRBV7-9; len: 18; CDR3aa: CASSSTRTGVSGNQPQHF
v_gene: TRBV27; len: 16; CDR3aa: CASRENRGLFGNTIYF
v_gene: TRBV5-4; len: 14; CDR3aa: CASSNSGGEETQYF
v_gene: TRBV15; len: 16; CDR3aa: CATSRGHPDRDTEAFF
v_gene: TRBV6-1; len: 18; CDR3aa: CASSELRDRTPPNYGYTF
v_gene: TRBV18; len: 17; CDR3aa: CASSPAPGQRHDEKLFF